This T cell receptor (beta chain) stems from a study of blood T cell repertoires in COVID-19. Study background: The analysed material was cDNA or gDNA that came from T cells, B-cell-depleted T cells, or PBMCs.

Germline CDR1 SQVTM, CDR2 ANQGSEA. Unmatched junction bases numbered 11, after V lost 1 base and J lost 9 bases. The CDR3 is made up of 15 amino acids. Authors' analysis steps: Estimates of nucleated cell counts were drawn from the amplification of reference gene primers. The assay was immunoSEQ multiplex PCR, and TCRdb's table has in-frame clones only and misses some. V, J and clone size derive from that table, while D and trimming were established from the DNA sequence. The data hold 110,000 or so clones, with about four fifths observed a single time. This clone was detected once. This receptor was identified in an older woman with acute or convalescent COVID-19. The chain employs TRBV29-1 and TRBJ2-1, with 8 bases identical to TRBD1. The source material was peripheral blood. CDR3: CSVEGDRTPVAEQFF. The DNA of the CDR3 is TGCAGCGTTGAAGGGGACAGGACCCCAGTTGCTGAGCAGTTCTTC.